These 27 T cell receptor beta chains came from one sample sequenced in a study of blood T cell repertoires in COVID-19. The table came from immunoSEQ multiplex PCR; TCRdb's copy has only in-frame clones and leaves some out. The sample carries 150,000 to 200,000 clones, almost 85% recorded once. Material for sequencing was peripheral blood. These receptors all stem from a woman aged 80 or over with acute or convalescent COVID-19.

This clone was found once. V is TRBV5-1 and J is TRBJ1-1; 7 bases fit TRBD1. This CDR3 is built from 14 residues. V dropped 0 bases and J dropped 4; count of bases not matched to a gene: 3. Germline values: CDR1 SGHRS, CDR2 YFSETQ. This chain's CDR3 is CASSLEGTATEAFF. CDR3 in DNA: TGCGCCAGCAGCTTGGAAGGGACAGCCACTGAAGCTTTCTTT.

Regarding this clone: This sample also contains other DNA sequences that code for the same CDR3. The CDR3 reads CSVDRGAGDTQYF. In nucleotides, the CDR3 is TGCAGCGTGGACAGGGGGGCAGGGGATACGCAGTATTTT. This chain links TRBV29-1 with TRBJ2-3; TRBD1 aligns across 10 bases. The CDR3 covers 13 residues. With V trimmed by 6 bases and J by 6 bases, 6 bases remained unmatched. Looked up from germline, CDR1 is SQVTM and CDR2 is ANQGSEA.

The rearrangement links TRBV6-2 or TRBV6-3 to TRBJ2-7, with 8 bases aligning to TRBD2. The germline gives CDR1 MNHEY, CDR2 SVGEGT. V gave up 1 base and J gave up 2 bases; unmatched junction bases: 4. CDR3 size: 15 residues. CDR3 sequence (DNA): TGTGCCAGCAGTTACTGGGCGGGAGGCACCTACGAGCAGTACTTC. Its translation: CASSYWAGGTYEQYF.

This sequence joins TRBV5-6 and TRBJ1-6; a possible D gene is TRBD1 (5 bases). V shed 7 bases and J shed 6 bases, with 11 bases lying between them. CDR1 is SGHDT, CDR2 YYEEEE, per germline. This CDR3 comprises 13 residues. The CDR3 DNA reads as TGTGCCAGCTTTGGGGCCCCTAATTCACCCCTCCACTTT. Translation gives CASFGAPNSPLHF.

The V gene is TRBV11-2, the J gene TRBJ2-7; tentative D call: TRBD2 (6 bases). The CDR3 covers 15 residues. V lost 0 bases and J lost 6, with 15 bases in between. In germline, CDR1 is SGHAT, CDR2 FQNNGV. The CDR3 is CASSLEAPPGVEQYF. In DNA form, the CDR3 reads TGTGCCAGCAGCTTAGAAGCCCCGCCGGGGGTCGAGCAGTACTTC. The whole variable domain, remainder taken from reference TRBV11-2 and TRBJ2-7, is EAGVAQSPRYKIIEKRQSVAFWCNPISGHATLYWYQQILGQGPKLLIQFQNNGVVDDSQLPKDRFSAERLKGVDSTLKIQPAKLEDSAVYLCASSLEAPPGVEQYFGPGTRLTVT.

A remark on this clone: Distinct nucleotide sequences in the sample also encode this CDR3. V and J are TRBV27 and TRBJ1-1, with 7 bases aligning to TRBD1. V dropped 5 bases and J dropped 1; count of bases not matched to a gene: 4. The V gene's germline CDR1 is MNHEY and CDR2 SMNVEV (reference sequence). CDR3 length: 14 residues. CDR3 amino acids: CASSPGTANTEAFF. The DNA of the CDR3 is TGTGCCAGCAGTCCAGGGACAGCGAACACTGAAGCTTTCTTT.

This clone was recorded once. The gene calls are TRBV9 and TRBJ1-3; D might be TRBD1 (5 bases). This CDR3 has 16 residues. Germline lookup yields CDR1 SGDLS and CDR2 YYNGEE. Trimming took off 0 bases at V and 0 bases at J, with 10 bases between the two ends. The CDR3 region is CASSVGQTFSGNTIYF. In DNA, the CDR3 is TGTGCCAGCAGCGTAGGACAGACTTTCTCTGGAAACACCATATATTTT.

The V call is TRBV5-1, the J call TRBJ2-7; 10 positions agree with TRBD2. J was trimmed by 6 bases and V by 4 bases; bases with no gene match: 4. Germline CDR1 and CDR2: SGHRS and YFSETQ. The CDR3 extends over 13 amino acids. This CDR3 is CASSIQREGEQYF. The CDR3 region has the DNA TGCGCCAGCAGCATACAGCGGGAGGGCGAGCAGTACTTC.

The chain recombines TRBV5-6 with TRBJ1-2; TRBD1 agrees at 9 bases. Trimming took 4 bases from V and 2 from J; bases not matched to a gene: 9. Germline V gene data show CDR1 as SGHDT and CDR2 as YYEEEE. CDR3 length: 16 amino acids. CDR3 bases: TGTGCCAGCAGCCCCCCCTGGGGACAGGGAAACTATGGCTACACCTTC. Translating gives CASSPPWGQGNYGYTF.

The DNA for the CDR3 is TGTGCCTGGAGTGTACCGGGAGGGCCTTACTTC. Its translation: CAWSVPGGPYF. V gene TRBV30 combines with J gene TRBJ2-5, with 8 bases identical to TRBD2. V shed 0 bases and J 14 bases; nucleotides not matched to a gene: 5. This CDR3 is 11 amino acids long. Looked up from germline, CDR1 is GTSNPN and CDR2 is SVGIG (reference sequence).

This clone appeared a single time. The rearrangement joins TRBV15 to TRBJ1-2, with 7 nucleotides matching TRBD1. Trimming cost V 0 bases and J 4 bases; bases outside gene matches: 2. The germline V gene encodes CDR1 LNHNV and CDR2 YYDKDF (reference sequence). The CDR3 is 14 residues long. The CDR3 DNA reads TGTGCCACCAGCAGAGAGGAGGGGGCCTATGGCTACACCTTC. This gives the protein CATSREEGAYGYTF.

The V and J genes are TRBV19 and TRBJ2-6; unclear D gene. Deletions cut 9 bases from V and 0 bases from J, with 15 bases between. The CDR3 extends over 16 amino acids. The germline gives CDR1 LNHDA, CDR2 SQIVND (reference sequence). CDR3 DNA sequence: TGTGCCAGCCTTGCAGGCCGCCGCTCTGGGGCCAACGTCCTGACTTTC. Its protein product is CASLAGRRSGANVLTF. The whole variable domain, remainder taken from reference TRBV19 and TRBJ2-6, is DGGITQSPKYLFRKEGQNVTLSCEQNLNHDAMYWYRQDPGQGLRLIYYSQIVNDFQKGDIAEGYSVSREKKESFPLTVTSAQKNPTAFYLCASLAGRRSGANVLTFGAGSRLTVL.

The genes are TRBV5-1 and TRBJ2-1, with a tentative D call TRBD2 (5 bases). V lost 2 bases to trimming and J lost 2 bases, with 14 bases between them. In germline, CDR1 is SGHRS, CDR2 YFSETQ. The CDR3 is 16 amino acids. The CDR3 sequence: CASSLSGSRTYNEQFF. The CDR3 region has the DNA TGCGCCAGCAGCTTATCGGGGTCGAGGACCTACAATGAGCAGTTCTTC. Combining the CDR3 with reference TRBV5-1 and TRBJ2-1 gives the whole variable domain KAGVTQTPRYLIKTRGQQVTLSCSPISGHRSVSWYQQTPGQGLQFLFEYFSETQRNKGNFPGRFSGRQFSNSRSEMNVSTLELGDSALYLCASSLSGSRTYNEQFFGPGTRLTVL.

The CDR3 bases are TGTGCCAGCAGCCTTCTAGCGGGAACCTACAATGAGCAGTTCTTC. It specifies CASSLLAGTYNEQFF. The chain joins TRBV3-1 (or the pseudogene TRBV3-2) to TRBJ2-1; 9 bases map to TRBD2. With V trimmed by 4 bases and J by 2 bases, 3 bases remained unmatched. This CDR3 is built from 15 residues. CDR1 is LGHDT and CDR2 is YNNKEL in the germline V gene (reference sequence).

This sequence joins TRBV7-8 and TRBJ2-3; tentative D call: TRBD2 (5 bases). The germline V gene has CDR1 SGHVS and CDR2 FQNEAQ. V shed 5 bases and J shed 3 bases, with 12 bases lying between them. The CDR3 has 14 residues. Written as DNA, the CDR3 is TGTGCCAGCAGCAGGGCTGCGGGTACAGATACGCAGTATTTT. Amino acid sequence: CASSRAAGTDTQYF.

This clone was detected once. The chain is built from TRBV25-1 and TRBJ1-5, with D perhaps matching TRBD1 (6 bases). V was shortened by 3 bases and J by 4 bases, with 10 bases between the two germline ends. This CDR3 comprises 14 residues. Germline V gives CDR1 MGHDK, CDR2 SYGVNS. The CDR3 nucleotides read TGTGCCAGCAGTGAGAGACAGGAAAATCAGCCCCAGCATTTT. It yields the protein CASSERQENQPQHF.

The chain employs TRBV18 and TRBJ1-1, with TRBD1 identical over 11 bases. The length of the CDR3 is 15 residues. CDR1 KGHSH and CDR2 LQKENI come from the germline V gene. Trimming took 5 bases from V and 5 from J; bases not matched to a gene: 7. This CDR3 reads CASSSGQGAGTEAFF. In nucleotides, the CDR3 is TGTGCCAGCTCATCCGGACAGGGGGCAGGGACTGAAGCTTTCTTT.

The chain uses TRBV15 and TRBJ2-4; D ambiguous. With 1 base removed from V and 0 bases from J, the gap between germline ends came to 7 bases. CDR1 and CDR2 (germline): LNHNV, YYDKDF (reference sequence). There are 15 residues in the CDR3. DNA of the CDR3: TGTGCCACCAGCAGAGGGGCGTTAGCCAAAAACATTCAGTACTTC. This codes for CATSRGALAKNIQYF.

The V call is TRBV10-3, the J call TRBJ1-1; D is perhaps TRBD1 (5 bases). Trimming took off 1 base at V and 4 bases at J, with 10 bases between the two ends. This CDR3 has 14 amino acids. Germline V CDR1 and CDR2: ENHRY, SYGVKD. Here the CDR3 DNA reads TGTGCCATCAGTGAGTTGACGGGGGTCACTGAAGCTTTCTTT. Protein sequence: CAISELTGVTEAFF.

V and J are TRBV30 and TRBJ1-6; unclear D gene. The CDR3 extends over 14 amino acids. Germline CDR1 and CDR2: GTSNPN and SVGIG (reference sequence). The ends were cut back, 4 bases at V and 3 bases at J, with 10 bases in the middle. The CDR3 nucleotides are TGTGCCTGGACCTCGGGGAGCTATAATTCACCCCTCCACTTT. Residues: CAWTSGSYNSPLHF.

The CDR3 region has the DNA TGTGCCAGCAGTTTATCGGTTACAGACACGTACCAAGAGACCCAGTACTTC. As protein: CASSLSVTDTYQETQYF. The chain couples TRBV27 to TRBJ2-5; no definite D call. Germline V gene sequence: CDR1 MNHEY, CDR2 SMNVEV (reference sequence). The germline V and J ends were trimmed by 0 bases and 0 bases, with 14 bases remaining between them. This CDR3 has 17 amino acids.

A few counts support this clone. Different DNA sequences within this sample yield the same CDR3. The chain is built from TRBV2 and TRBJ2-1; 13 bases agree with TRBD2. This CDR3 has 17 amino acids. Trimming cost V 5 bases and J 3 bases; bases outside gene matches: 7. CDR1 is SNHLY, CDR2 FYNNEI, per germline. The CDR3 region is CASSRSGLAGIYNEQFF. The CDR3 bases are TGTGCCAGCAGTCGATCGGGACTAGCGGGAATCTACAATGAGCAGTTCTTC. Looking up the rest from reference TRBV2 and TRBJ2-1 gives the full variable domain: EPEVTQTPSHQVTQMGQEVILRCVPISNHLYFYWYRQILGQKVEFLVSFYNNEISEKSEIFDDQFSVERPDGSNFTLKIRSTKLEDSAMYFCASSRSGLAGIYNEQFFGPGTRLTVL.

This chain connects TRBV9 to TRBJ2-7; D is perhaps TRBD1 (5 bases). Trimming removed 3 bases from V and 3 bases from J, with 16 bases in between. Germline-derived CDR1 and CDR2 are SGDLS and YYNGEE. CDR3 length equals 15 residues. The CDR3 sequence is CASSAGLGTFYEQYF. DNA of the CDR3: TGTGCCAGCAGCGCAGGGCTAGGCACCTTCTACGAGCAGTACTTC.

This chain connects TRBV11-3 to TRBJ1-6; TRBD1 matches at 11 bases. There are 15 residues in the CDR3. The junction had 4 bases not matched to a gene; V was cut back by 5 bases and J by 7 bases. CDR1 is SGHNT and CDR2 is YENEEA in the germline V gene. As DNA, the CDR3 is TGTGCCAGCAGCAAGGGGACAGGGGGAAATTCACCCCTCCACTTT. Residues: CASSKGTGGNSPLHF.

V is TRBV5-4 and J is TRBJ2-1; 10 bases are shared with TRBD2. Trimming at V came to 4 bases and at J to 3 bases, leaving 1 base not matched to a gene. Germline V CDR1 and CDR2: SGHNT, YYREEE (reference sequence). This CDR3 contains 14 residues. CDR3 residues: CASSRTSGYNEQFF. CDR3 bases: TGTGCCAGCAGCCGGACTAGCGGCTACAATGAGCAGTTCTTC.

The chain combines TRBV11-2 with TRBJ2-7; D is possibly TRBD1 (6 bases). Trimming shortened V by 5 bases and J by 9 bases, and 14 bases separated the two germline ends. Germline loops: CDR1 SGHAT, CDR2 FQNNGV. The CDR3 spans 12 residues. The CDR3 spells CASSANRAAQYF. For the CDR3, the DNA is TGTGCCAGCAGCGCCAACAGGGCCGCGCAGTACTTC. Full variable domain (rest looked up from reference TRBV11-2 and TRBJ2-7): EAGVAQSPRYKIIEKRQSVAFWCNPISGHATLYWYQQILGQGPKLLIQFQNNGVVDDSQLPKDRFSAERLKGVDSTLKIQPAKLEDSAVYLCASSANRAAQYFGPGTRLTVT.

This chain uses TRBV19 with TRBJ2-3; TRBD2 aligns across 7 bases. Germline lookup yields CDR1 LNHDA and CDR2 SQIVND (reference sequence). With V trimmed by 4 bases and J by 5 bases, 9 bases remained unmatched. This CDR3 is 15 amino acids long. The CDR3 spells CASSTRTRNKDTQYF. For the CDR3, the DNA is TGTGCCAGTAGTACTCGGACTAGAAACAAAGATACGCAGTATTTT.